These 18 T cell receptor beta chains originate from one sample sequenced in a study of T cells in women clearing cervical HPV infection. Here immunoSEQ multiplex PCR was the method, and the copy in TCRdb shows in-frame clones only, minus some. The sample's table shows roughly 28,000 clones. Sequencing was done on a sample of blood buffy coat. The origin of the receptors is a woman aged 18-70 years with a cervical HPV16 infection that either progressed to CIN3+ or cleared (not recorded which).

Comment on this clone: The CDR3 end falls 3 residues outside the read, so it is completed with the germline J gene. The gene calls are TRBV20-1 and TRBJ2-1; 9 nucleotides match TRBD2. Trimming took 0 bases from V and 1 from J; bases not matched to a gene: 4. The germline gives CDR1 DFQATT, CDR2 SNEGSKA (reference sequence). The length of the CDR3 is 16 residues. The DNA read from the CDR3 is TGCAGTGCTAGAGATGCTAGCGGGAAATCCTACAATGAG. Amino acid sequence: CSARDASGKSYNE. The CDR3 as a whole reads CSARDASGKSYNEQFF.

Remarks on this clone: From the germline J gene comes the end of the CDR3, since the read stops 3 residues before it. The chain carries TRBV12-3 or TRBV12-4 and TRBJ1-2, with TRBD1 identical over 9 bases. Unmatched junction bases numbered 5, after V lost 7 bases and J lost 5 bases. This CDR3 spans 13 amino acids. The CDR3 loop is CASNPGQGYGYTF. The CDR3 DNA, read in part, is TGTGCCAGCAATCCGGGACAGGGATATGGC.

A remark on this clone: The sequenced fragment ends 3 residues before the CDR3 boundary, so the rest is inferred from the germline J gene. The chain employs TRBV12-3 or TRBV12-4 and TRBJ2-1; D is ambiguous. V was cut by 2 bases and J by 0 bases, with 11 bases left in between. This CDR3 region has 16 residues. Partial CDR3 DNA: TGTGCCAGCAGTTTATTGGAGCGACGCTCCTACAATGAG. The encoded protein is CASSLLERRSYNE. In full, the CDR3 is CASSLLERRSYNEQFF.

CDR3 residues: CAWSEGTGLFYGYTF. The CDR3 DNA, read in part, is TGTGCCTGGAGTGAAGGGACAGGTCTTTTCTATGGC. V is TRBV30 and J is TRBJ1-2; 8 bases map to TRBD1. Sequencing ends 3 residues short of the CDR3 end; the germline J gene provides the rest. This CDR3 is built from 15 residues. CDR1 is GTSNPN and CDR2 is SVGIG in the germline V gene (reference sequence). V dropped 1 base and J dropped 4; count of bases not matched to a gene: 8.

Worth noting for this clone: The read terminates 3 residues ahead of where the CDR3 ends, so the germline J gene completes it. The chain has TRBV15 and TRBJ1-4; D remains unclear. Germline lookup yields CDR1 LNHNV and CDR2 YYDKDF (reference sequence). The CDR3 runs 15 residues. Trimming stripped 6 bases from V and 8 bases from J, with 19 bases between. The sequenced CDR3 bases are TGTGCCACCAGTCATTCGTCGGGGAGGGCGGAAAAA. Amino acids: CATSHSSGRAEK. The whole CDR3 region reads CATSHSSGRAEKLFF.

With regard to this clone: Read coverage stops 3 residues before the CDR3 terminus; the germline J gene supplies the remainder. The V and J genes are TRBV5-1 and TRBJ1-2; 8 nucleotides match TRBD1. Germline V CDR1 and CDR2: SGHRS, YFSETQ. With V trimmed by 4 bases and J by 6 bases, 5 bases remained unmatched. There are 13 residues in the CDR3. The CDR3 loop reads CASSLTGADGYTF. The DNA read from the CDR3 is TGCGCCAGCAGCCTGACAGGGGCGGATGGC.

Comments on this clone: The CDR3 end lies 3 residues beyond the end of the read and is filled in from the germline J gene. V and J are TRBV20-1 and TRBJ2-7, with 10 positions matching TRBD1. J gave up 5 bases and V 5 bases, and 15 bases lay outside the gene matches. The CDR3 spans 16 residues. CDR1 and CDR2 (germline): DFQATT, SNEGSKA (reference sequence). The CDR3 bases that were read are TGCAGTGCTCTGAGTGGAGACAGGGGGCGCGTCAACGAG. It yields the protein CSALSGDRGRVNE. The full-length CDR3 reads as CSALSGDRGRVNEQYF.

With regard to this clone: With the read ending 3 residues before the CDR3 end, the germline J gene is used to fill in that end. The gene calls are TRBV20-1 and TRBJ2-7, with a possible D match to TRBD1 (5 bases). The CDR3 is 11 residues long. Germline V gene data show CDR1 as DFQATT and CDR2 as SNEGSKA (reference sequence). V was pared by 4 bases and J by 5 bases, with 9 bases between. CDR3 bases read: TGCAGTGCTAATGGGGCGAACGAG. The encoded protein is CSANGANE. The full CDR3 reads CSANGANEQYF.

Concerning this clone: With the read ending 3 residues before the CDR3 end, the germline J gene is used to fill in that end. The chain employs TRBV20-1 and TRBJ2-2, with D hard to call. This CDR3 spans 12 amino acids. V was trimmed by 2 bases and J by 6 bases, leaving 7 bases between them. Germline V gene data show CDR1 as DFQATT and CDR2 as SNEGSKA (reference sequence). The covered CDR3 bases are TGCAGTGCTAGATCGGGTTCCGGGGAG. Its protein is CSARSGSGE. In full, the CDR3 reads CSARSGSGELFF.

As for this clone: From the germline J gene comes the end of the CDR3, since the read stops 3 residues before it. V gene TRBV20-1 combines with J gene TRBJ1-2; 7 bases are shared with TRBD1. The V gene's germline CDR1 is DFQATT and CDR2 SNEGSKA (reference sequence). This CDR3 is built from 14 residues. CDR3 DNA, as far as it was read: TGCAGTGCTAGAGATCAGGACAGGCCGGGGGGC. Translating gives CSARDQDRPGG. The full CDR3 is CSARDQDRPGGYTF.

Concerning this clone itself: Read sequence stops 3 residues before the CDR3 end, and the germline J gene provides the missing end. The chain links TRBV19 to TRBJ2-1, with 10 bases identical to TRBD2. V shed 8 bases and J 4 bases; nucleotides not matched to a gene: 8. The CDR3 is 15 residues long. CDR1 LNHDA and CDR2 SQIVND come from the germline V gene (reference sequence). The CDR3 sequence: CASAPLAGGYNEQFF. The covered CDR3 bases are TGTGCCAGTGCCCCTTTAGCGGGAGGATACAATGAG.

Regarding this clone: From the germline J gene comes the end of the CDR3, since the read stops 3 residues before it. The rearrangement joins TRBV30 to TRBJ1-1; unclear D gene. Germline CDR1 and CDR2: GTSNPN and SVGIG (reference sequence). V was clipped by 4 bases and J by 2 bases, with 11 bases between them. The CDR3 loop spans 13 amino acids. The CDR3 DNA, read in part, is TGTGCCTGGACCCCGTCCCCCAACACTGAA. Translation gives CAWTPSPNTE. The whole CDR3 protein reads CAWTPSPNTEAFF.

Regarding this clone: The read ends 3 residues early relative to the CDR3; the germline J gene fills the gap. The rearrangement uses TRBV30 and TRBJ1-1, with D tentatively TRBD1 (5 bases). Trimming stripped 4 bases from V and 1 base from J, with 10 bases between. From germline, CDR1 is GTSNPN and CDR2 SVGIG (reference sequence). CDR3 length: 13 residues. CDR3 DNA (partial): TGTGCCTGGACAGGGTATGGGAACACTGAA. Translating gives CAWTGYGNTE. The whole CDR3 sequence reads CAWTGYGNTEAFF.

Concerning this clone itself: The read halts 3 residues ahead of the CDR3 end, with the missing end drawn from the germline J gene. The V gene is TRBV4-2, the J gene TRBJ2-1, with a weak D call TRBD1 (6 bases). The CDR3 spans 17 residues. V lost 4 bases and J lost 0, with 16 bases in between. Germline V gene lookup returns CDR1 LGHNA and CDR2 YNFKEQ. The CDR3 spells CASSPFTGLSSYNEQFF. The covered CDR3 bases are TGTGCCAGCAGCCCCTTCACAGGGCTAAGCTCCTACAATGAG.

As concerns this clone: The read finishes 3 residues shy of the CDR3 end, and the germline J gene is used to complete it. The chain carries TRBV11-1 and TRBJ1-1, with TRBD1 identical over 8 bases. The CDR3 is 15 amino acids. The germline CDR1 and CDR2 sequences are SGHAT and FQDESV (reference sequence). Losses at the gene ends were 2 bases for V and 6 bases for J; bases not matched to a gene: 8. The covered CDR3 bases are TGTGCCAGCAGCTTAAATTTGGACAGGGCTGCTGAA. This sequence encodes CASSLNLDRAAE. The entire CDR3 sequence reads CASSLNLDRAAEAFF.

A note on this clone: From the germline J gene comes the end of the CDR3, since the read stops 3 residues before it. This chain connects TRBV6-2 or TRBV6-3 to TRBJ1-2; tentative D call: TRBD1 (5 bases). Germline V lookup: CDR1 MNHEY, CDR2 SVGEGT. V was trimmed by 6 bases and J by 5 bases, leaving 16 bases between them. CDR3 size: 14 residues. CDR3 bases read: TGTGCCAGCAGCTCGGGACTTACGCTTTATGGC. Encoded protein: CASSSGLTLYG. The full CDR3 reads CASSSGLTLYGYTF.

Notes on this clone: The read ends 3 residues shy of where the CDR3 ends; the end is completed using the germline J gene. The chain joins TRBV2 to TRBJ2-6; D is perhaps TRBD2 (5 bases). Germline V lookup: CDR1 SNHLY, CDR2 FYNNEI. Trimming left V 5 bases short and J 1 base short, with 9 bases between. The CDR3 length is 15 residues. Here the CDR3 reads CASSPRGSGANVLTF. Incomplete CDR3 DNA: TGTGCCAGCAGTCCTCGGGGTTCTGGGGCCAACGTC.

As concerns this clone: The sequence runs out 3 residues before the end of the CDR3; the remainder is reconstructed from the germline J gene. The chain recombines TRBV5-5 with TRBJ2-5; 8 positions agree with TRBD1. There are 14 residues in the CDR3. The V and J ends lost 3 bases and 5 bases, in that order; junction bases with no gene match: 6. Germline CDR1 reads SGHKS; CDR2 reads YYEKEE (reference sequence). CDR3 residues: CASSSQGAWETQYF. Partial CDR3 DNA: TGTGCCAGCAGCTCTCAGGGGGCTTGGGAGACC.